Listed here are 4 T cell receptor beta chains from one sample, sequenced in a study of regulatory T cells in long-lasting Graves disease. Regarding time point: newly diagnosed GD, antithyroid drugs for less than 3 months. PBMC RNA served as the TCR library source. Arm-PCR of CDR3 regions and iRepertoire HTBI primers were the basis on which TCR beta libraries were built. TCRdb itself ran the multiplex PCR reads through MiXCR, one entry per CDR3 protein. The data show about 370,000 distinct CDR3 sequences, 15% seen once. Sample: peripheral blood mononuclear cells (PBMCs), taken at new diagnosis, from a patient treated with antithyroid drugs. The receptors stem from a female donor with Graves disease.

This clonotype came up many times. This chain links TRBV12-3 or TRBV12-4 with TRBJ2-7; D is unresolved. Trimming took off 5 bases at V and 2 bases at J, with 7 bases between the two ends. CDR3 length: 12 residues. The CDR3 loop reads CASSTQAYEQYF. CDR3 nucleotides: TGTGCCAGCAGTACGCAGGCCTACGAGCAGTACTTC.

The CDR3: CATEPDGSNQPQHF. The CDR3 coding sequence is TGTGCCACGGAACCTGACGGTAGCAATCAGCCCCAGCATTTT. V usage is TRBV24-1 and J usage is TRBJ1-5, with D uncertain. V lost 10 bases to trimming and J lost 0 bases, with 12 bases between them. The CDR3 loop spans 14 amino acids. The V gene's germline CDR1 is KGHDR and CDR2 SFDVKD.

This clonotype was counted many times. The rearrangement uses TRBV11-2 and TRBJ1-1; TRBD1 agrees at 7 bases. Unmatched junction bases numbered 13, after V lost 7 bases and J lost 11 bases. Germline lookup yields CDR1 SGHAT and CDR2 FQNNGV. This CDR3 contains 13 residues. The CDR3 DNA follows: TGTGCCAGCACTCAGGGGGAGGGTATGGGTGCTTTCTTT. Encoded protein: CASTQGEGMGAFF.

V gene TRBV11-2 combines with J gene TRBJ1-5; TRBD1 aligns across 7 bases. Unmatched junction bases numbered 12, after V lost 6 bases and J lost 7 bases. This CDR3 has 15 amino acids. CDR1 and CDR2 from the germline V gene are SGHAT and FQNNGV. The CDR3 DNA is TGTGCCAGCAGTCATACAGGGGCCCGTGGACAGCCCCAGCATTTT. The encoded protein is CASSHTGARGQPQHF.